This T cell receptor beta chain originates from a study of cytotoxic CD8 clonotypes in ibrutinib-treated CLL. Study-level information: Enrolment comprised roughly 11 relapsed/refractory and 15 treatment-naive patients; about 18 were IGHV unmutated. General study results and limits: The public clonotypes identified were infrequent and showed contraction or stability on treatment.

Sequenced by immunoSEQ multiplex PCR; TCRdb stores in-frame clones only, minus some. The sample lists 100,000 or so clones, 58% occurring once. V dropped 5 bases and J dropped 2; count of bases not matched to a gene: 8. This CDR3 contains 16 residues. Germline V gives CDR1 MNHEY, CDR2 SMNVEV (reference sequence). For this clone: Its target is not known.

TCR beta libraries used about 2.2 micrograms of genomic DNA from cryopreserved PBMCs. This clonotype was obtained from a human donor with chronic lymphocytic leukemia. Sequences were derived from PBMCs, sampled after 24 months of ibrutinib treatment. The V call is TRBV27, the J call TRBJ2-7, with TRBD2 matching over 11 bases. CDR3: CASSGSGGDYPYEQYF. CDR3 sequence (DNA): TGTGCCAGCAGTGGTAGCGGGGGGGACTACCCCTACGAGCAGTACTTC.